The 23 T cell receptor beta chains below were found in one sample sequenced in a study of radiation and T cells in renal cell carcinoma. Repertoires were generated with immunoSEQ multiplex PCR, while TCRdb's copy carries only in-frame clones and drops some. The sample lists some 100,000 clones; about 79% were seen once. Time point described: baseline pretreatment blood. As for treatment: 15 Gy SBRT to primary tumor, nephrectomy 4 weeks later. Sequencing was performed on blood, taken from a patient whose treatment included radiotherapy and nephrectomy. The receptors come from a man aged 55 to 70 with renal cell carcinoma.

The genes are TRBV19 and TRBJ2-1; 11 nucleotides line up with TRBD2. This CDR3 region has 19 residues. The germline gives CDR1 LNHDA, CDR2 SQIVND (reference sequence). The junction had 10 bases not matched to a gene; V was cut back by 3 bases and J by 0 bases. CDR3 loop: CASSILGLAGLSSYNEQFF. The CDR3 DNA reads as TGTGCCAGTAGTATCCTCGGACTAGCGGGTCTTAGCTCCTACAATGAGCAGTTCTTC.

The genes are TRBV6-5 and TRBJ1-2, with D uncertain. The CDR3 is 13 residues long. Per germline, CDR1 MNHEY and CDR2 SVGAGI. Trimming stripped 6 bases from V and 0 bases from J, with 8 bases between. CDR3 amino acids: CASSPLANYGYTF. As DNA, the CDR3 is TGTGCCAGCAGCCCCCTAGCTAACTATGGCTACACCTTC.

This clone has only one observation. The chain recombines TRBV2 with TRBJ2-3; perhaps TRBD1 as D (6 bases). Trimming shortened V by 6 bases and J by 3 bases, and 13 bases separated the two germline ends. CDR3 length: 14 amino acids. CDR1 and CDR2 from the germline V gene are SNHLY and FYNNEI. DNA for the CDR3: TGTGCCAGCAGACCCAGGGGAGCGACAGATACGCAGTATTTT. It yields the protein CASRPRGATDTQYF.

The V and J genes are TRBV6-5 and TRBJ2-3; tentative D call: TRBD2 (6 bases). The CDR3 has 16 amino acids. The V and J ends lost 4 bases and 2 bases respectively, with 16 bases between them. CDR1 and CDR2 (germline): MNHEY, SVGAGI. CDR3 protein: CASSFSRRRDTDTQYF. The CDR3, as DNA: TGTGCCAGCAGTTTCTCCAGGAGGAGGGACACAGATACGCAGTATTTT.

V usage is TRBV7-8 and J usage is TRBJ2-7; the D gene is possibly TRBD1 (7 bases). Trimming took 0 bases from V and 5 from J, leaving 29 bases between them. Germline lookup yields CDR1 SGHVS and CDR2 FQNEAQ. There are 20 residues in the CDR3. CDR3 amino acids: CASSLASRRALEGATNEQYF. CDR3 nucleotides: TGTGCCAGCAGCTTAGCTTCGCGTCGCGCTCTGGAGGGGGCGACGAACGAGCAGTACTTC.

The V and J genes are TRBV4-3 and TRBJ1-2, with a tentative D call TRBD1 (5 bases). Germline values: CDR1 LGHNA, CDR2 YSLEER. The germline V and J ends were trimmed by 3 bases and 2 bases, with 10 bases remaining between them. This CDR3 is 14 amino acids long. The CDR3 loop is CASSQGQTNYGYTF. CDR3 bases: TGCGCCAGCAGCCAGGGGCAGACCAACTATGGCTACACCTTC.

This chain links TRBV6-1 with TRBJ2-7, with 8 bases fitting TRBD2. Per the germline V gene, CDR1 is MNHNS and CDR2 is SASEGT. Losses at the gene ends were 8 bases for V and 0 bases for J; bases not matched to a gene: 9. CDR3 length: 15 amino acids. The CDR3 DNA reads TGTGCCAGCGGGGGGACCGGGACTAGCTCCTACGAGCAGTACTTC. Protein product: CASGGTGTSSYEQYF.

CDR3 bases: TGTGCCAGCAGTTTACTAGCGGGATCCGCCGAGCAGTACTTC. Encoded protein: CASSLLAGSAEQYF. This chain joins TRBV28 and TRBJ2-7; 9 nucleotides agree with TRBD2. The CDR3 extends over 14 amino acids. V gave up 2 bases and J gave up 6 bases; unmatched junction bases: 5. Looked up from germline, CDR1 is MDHEN and CDR2 is SYDVKM.

The chain has TRBV5-1 and TRBJ2-7; tentative D call: TRBD2 (6 bases). Germline CDR1 SGHRS, CDR2 YFSETQ. The CDR3 is 13 amino acids. Trimming cost V 1 base and J 5 bases, with 10 bases left between them. In nucleotides, the CDR3 is TGCGCCAGCAGCTTGCGGCGGGAACACGAGCAGTACTTC. Its protein product is CASSLRREHEQYF. Full variable domain (remainder filled in from reference TRBV5-1 and TRBJ2-7): KAGVTQTPRYLIKTRGQQVTLSCSPISGHRSVSWYQQTPGQGLQFLFEYFSETQRNKGNFPGRFSGRQFSNSRSEMNVSTLELGDSALYLCASSLRREHEQYFGPGTRLTVT.

This chain uses TRBV27 with TRBJ1-5; 7 positions agree with TRBD1. Looked up from germline, CDR1 is MNHEY and CDR2 is SMNVEV (reference sequence). V dropped 6 bases and J dropped 3; count of bases not matched to a gene: 14. The CDR3 is made up of 17 amino acids. CDR3 protein: CASSSRTTGHLNQPQHF. As DNA, the CDR3 is TGTGCCAGCAGCTCCCGTACGACAGGGCACCTCAATCAGCCCCAGCATTTT.

The chain employs TRBV5-1 and TRBJ2-5; D not resolved. The CDR3 is 16 amino acids. The V end was cut by 0 bases, the J end by 5 bases, with 17 bases between. Germline V CDR1 and CDR2: SGHRS, YFSETQ. CDR3 sequence: CASSLVPGVGQETQYF. The CDR3 region has the DNA TGCGCCAGCAGCTTGGTCCCCGGTGTAGGGCAGGAGACCCAGTACTTC. The full variable domain, completed using reference TRBV5-1 and TRBJ2-5, is KAGVTQTPRYLIKTRGQQVTLSCSPISGHRSVSWYQQTPGQGLQFLFEYFSETQRNKGNFPGRFSGRQFSNSRSEMNVSTLELGDSALYLCASSLVPGVGQETQYFGPGTRLLVL.

J is TRBJ1-2 and V is TRBV4-3, with 9 bases lining up with TRBD1. Germline trimming cut 0 bases from V and 8 bases from J; bases unmatched to any gene: 13. In germline, CDR1 is LGHNA, CDR2 YSLEER. The CDR3 length is 17 residues. The CDR3 region is CASSQEYSGTGWVGYTF. CDR3 bases: TGCGCCAGCAGCCAAGAATACTCCGGGACAGGGTGGGTCGGCTACACCTTC.

The table lists this clone with a few counts. V gene TRBV5-4 combines with J gene TRBJ2-1; 9 bases align to TRBD2. V was clipped by 2 bases and J by 8 bases; unmatched bases: 8. CDR1 is SGHNT, CDR2 YYREEE, per germline (reference sequence). CDR3 length: 15 residues. The CDR3 here is CASSFVAGGIYEQFF. The DNA of the CDR3 is TGTGCCAGCAGCTTCGTCGCGGGAGGGATCTATGAGCAGTTCTTC.

This rearrangement joins TRBV6-1 to TRBJ2-3; 9 bases map to TRBD1. Trimming cost V 4 bases and J 3 bases; bases outside gene matches: 8. CDR1 is MNHNS, CDR2 SASEGT, per germline. This CDR3 has 16 residues. As DNA, the CDR3 is TGTGCCAGCAGTGCAAGCCCCGGGACAGGGACAGATACGCAGTATTTT. It specifies CASSASPGTGTDTQYF.

V is TRBV5-6 and J is TRBJ2-2; 12 nucleotides align to TRBD1. The junction had 5 bases not matched to a gene; V was cut back by 1 base and J by 7 bases. The germline V gene has CDR1 SGHDT and CDR2 YYEEEE. The CDR3 is made up of 16 amino acids. The CDR3 coding sequence is TGTGCCAGCAGCTTGCCGGGACAGGGGGCCGGCGGGGAGCTGTTTTTT. Protein sequence: CASSLPGQGAGGELFF. The variable domain in full, with the rest retrieved from reference TRBV5-6 and TRBJ2-2, is DAGVTQSPTHLIKTRGQQVTLRCSPKSGHDTVSWYQQALGQGPQFIFQYYEEEERQRGNFPDRFSGHQFPNYSSELNVNALLLGDSALYLCASSLPGQGAGGELFFGEGSRLTVL.

The CDR3 spells CAISESGGGNTIYF. CDR3 nucleotides: TGTGCCATCAGTGAGTCCGGGGGTGGAAACACCATATATTTT. The J gene is TRBJ1-3, the V gene TRBV10-3; a possible D gene is TRBD1 (5 bases). The V end was cut by 0 bases, the J end by 3 bases, with 6 bases between. CDR1 ENHRY and CDR2 SYGVKD come from the germline V gene. The CDR3 loop spans 14 amino acids.

The chain joins TRBV5-1 to TRBJ2-1, with a possible D match to TRBD2 (6 bases). The ends were cut back, 4 bases at V and 9 bases at J, with 20 bases in the middle. Germline lookup yields CDR1 SGHRS and CDR2 YFSETQ. The CDR3 is 15 amino acids. DNA of the CDR3: TGCGCCAGCAGCCCGGCGGGGTCGGAGGGTAGTGAGCAGTTCTTC. This encodes CASSPAGSEGSEQFF.

The rearrangement links TRBV4-3 to TRBJ2-3; D uncertain. Trimming left V 4 bases short and J 2 bases short, with 13 bases between. Germline CDR1 is LGHNA and CDR2 is YSLEER. The CDR3 spans 15 residues. The CDR3 nucleotides read TGCGCCAGCAGCCTTGAAAGATGGGCCACAGATACGCAGTATTTT. Its protein is CASSLERWATDTQYF.

The V and J genes are TRBV4-3 and TRBJ2-7; D might be TRBD2 (5 bases). The CDR3 runs to 16 residues. Looked up from germline, CDR1 is LGHNA and CDR2 is YSLEER. Trimming pared 0 bases from V and 4 bases from J, leaving 16 bases between. CDR3 DNA: TGCGCCAGCAGCCAAGATCGGTGGGCGGGCGGGTACGAGCAGTACTTC. Protein: CASSQDRWAGGYEQYF.

The chain recombines TRBV5-1 with TRBJ1-3; the match to TRBD1 covers 8 bases. Germline trimming cut 0 bases from V and 3 bases from J; bases unmatched to any gene: 8. The CDR3 has 17 residues. The germline V gene has CDR1 SGHRS and CDR2 YFSETQ. The CDR3, as DNA: TGCGCCAGCAGCTTGGGCGGACAGGGAATGAGTGGAAACACCATATATTTT. It translates to CASSLGGQGMSGNTIYF. Together with reference TRBV5-1 and TRBJ1-3, the CDR3 gives the full variable domain: KAGVTQTPRYLIKTRGQQVTLSCSPISGHRSVSWYQQTPGQGLQFLFEYFSETQRNKGNFPGRFSGRQFSNSRSEMNVSTLELGDSALYLCASSLGGQGMSGNTIYFGEGSWLTVV.

The genes are TRBV29-1 and TRBJ2-2; tentative D call: TRBD1 (6 bases). This CDR3 region has 14 residues. Per the germline V gene, CDR1 is SQVTM and CDR2 is ANQGSEA. V was pared by 5 bases and J by 7 bases, with 17 bases between. CDR3 sequence: CSVFLGGVGGELFF. The CDR3 nucleotides are TGCAGCGTTTTTCTAGGGGGAGTGGGCGGGGAGCTGTTTTTT.

The V call is TRBV7-2, the J call TRBJ2-7; D might be TRBD2 (5 bases). Germline V gene sequence: CDR1 SGHTA, CDR2 FQGNSA. Deletions cut 2 bases from V and 2 bases from J, with 10 bases between. The CDR3 runs to 14 residues. The CDR3 loop is CASSLMRDTYEQYF. The CDR3 DNA follows: TGTGCCAGCAGCTTAATGAGGGATACCTACGAGCAGTACTTC. The whole variable domain, remainder taken from reference TRBV7-2 and TRBJ2-7, is GAGVSQSPSNKVTEKGKDVELRCDPISGHTALYWYRQSLGQGLEFLIYFQGNSAPDKSGLPSDRFSAERTGGSVSTLTIQRTQQEDSAVYLCASSLMRDTYEQYFGPGTRLTVT.

This clone occurred once. The chain carries TRBV28 and TRBJ2-7; a weak D match, TRBD1 (6 bases). CDR3 length equals 16 residues. With 6 bases removed from V and 2 bases from J, the gap between germline ends came to 20 bases. Germline V gives CDR1 MDHEN, CDR2 SYDVKM. The chain's CDR3 is CASSRPVDRITYEQYF. Written as DNA, the CDR3 is TGTGCCAGCAGCCGGCCCGTCGACAGGATAACCTACGAGCAGTACTTC.